This T cell receptor beta chain was captured in a study of regulatory T cells in long-lasting Graves disease. Whole-study results and caveats: There was favoring of TRBV28, TRBJ1-2 and TRBJ2-5 in persistent disease.

Time point specified: newly diagnosed GD, antithyroid drugs for less than 3 months. With RNA extracted from PBMCs as input, the TCR library was made. Remarks on this clonotype: What it binds is unknown.

Library construction for TCR beta used iRepertoire HTBI primers and Arm-PCR of CDR3 regions. Per the study methods: From all samples, identification returned 14 TRBJ and approximately 62 TRBV segments. TCRdb recomputed calls from the multiplex PCR reads with MiXCR, one row per CDR3 protein. These V and J calls are TCRdb output, not the study's own analysis. The repertoire holds 450,000 to 650,000 distinct CDR3 sequences, with roughly a sixth as singletons. The length of the CDR3 is 13 residues. CDR1 is SGHNT and CDR2 is YYREEE in the germline V gene (reference sequence). V was cut by 2 bases and J by 4 bases, with 9 bases left in between. The data also belong to a second study, concerning T cells in Graves' hyperthyroidism and ophthalmopathy. Per that paper: Primed by the HTBI set, a first-round RT-PCR was run on the TCR CDR3. Using 13 V-J features, a model discriminated ophthalmopathy from stable hyperthyroidism.

The chain employs TRBV5-4 and TRBJ2-5, with a tentative D call TRBD1 (5 bases). This TCR was sampled from a woman aged 35-65 years with Graves disease. Sequenced material: peripheral blood mononuclear cells (PBMCs), taken at new diagnosis, from a patient treated with antithyroid drugs. Here the CDR3 DNA reads TGTGCCAGCAGCTTAGCAGGGTCAGAGACCCAGTACTTC. It encodes CASSLAGSETQYF.